The 30 T cell receptor beta chains given below trace back to one sample, sequenced in a study of CD4 T cells in relation to SARS-CoV-2 and coronaviruses. Method: immunoSEQ multiplex PCR; TCRdb's copy keeps in-frame clones and lacks some. The data hold tens of thousands of clones, with under 95% observed a single time. Sequences were obtained from naive CD4+ T cells from PBMCs. Subset indicated: naive CD4+ T cells isolated by negative enrichment. These receptors all stem from an adult with COVID-19.

The V gene is TRBV6-1, the J gene TRBJ2-7; 7 bases match TRBD1. The V gene's germline CDR1 is MNHNS and CDR2 SASEGT. The CDR3 loop spans 14 amino acids. J gave up 6 bases and V 5 bases, and 10 bases lay outside the gene matches. This chain's CDR3 is CASSTLTGIREQYF. CDR3 in DNA: TGTGCCAGCAGTACTTTGACAGGGATTCGCGAGCAGTACTTC.

V usage is TRBV28 and J usage is TRBJ1-3, with D unclear. This CDR3 spans 15 amino acids. V was pared by 5 bases and J by 0 bases, with 11 bases between. Germline-derived CDR1 and CDR2 are MDHEN and SYDVKM. CDR3 nucleotide sequence: TGTGCCAGCAGTCTCCCGACCGGCTCTGGAAACACCATATATTTT. Amino acid sequence: CASSLPTGSGNTIYF.

The chain uses TRBV19 and TRBJ1-1; D might be TRBD1 (5 bases). From germline, CDR1 is LNHDA and CDR2 SQIVND (reference sequence). V lost 3 bases, J lost 5 bases, and 10 bases lay in between. The CDR3 runs to 13 residues. The CDR3 region has the DNA TGTGCCAGTAGTATTAAGACAGAAACTGAAGCTTTCTTT. Protein product: CASSIKTETEAFF.

CDR3 protein: CASSPHRISGRRSYNEQFF. DNA for the CDR3: TGTGCCAGCAGCCCCCACCGAATCAGCGGGAGAAGGTCCTACAATGAGCAGTTCTTC. This chain joins TRBV7-2 and TRBJ2-1, with 8 positions matching TRBD2. The CDR3 spans 19 residues. Per germline, CDR1 SGHTA and CDR2 FQGNSA. Losses at the gene ends were 5 bases for V and 1 base for J; bases not matched to a gene: 16.

This chain's CDR3 is CASSQLTWGQPQHF. DNA of the CDR3: TGCGCCAGCAGCCAGCTTACGTGGGGCCAGCCCCAGCATTTT. J is TRBJ1-5 and V is TRBV4-1; D may be TRBD1 (5 bases). V was pared by 3 bases and J by 7 bases, with 13 bases between. Germline CDR1 and CDR2: MGHRA and YSYEKL. The CDR3 runs 14 residues.

The chain is built from TRBV10-3 and TRBJ2-3, with 7 bases that match TRBD2. V was clipped by 6 bases and J by 2 bases; unmatched bases: 5. CDR3 length equals 14 residues. Germline lookup yields CDR1 ENHRY and CDR2 SYGVKD. CDR3 coding DNA: TGTGCCATCAGAGGACTAGGGACCACAGATACGCAGTATTTT. Protein sequence: CAIRGLGTTDTQYF.

This clone occurred once. The chain uses TRBV19 and TRBJ2-5; 9 bases agree with TRBD1. V lost 4 bases and J lost 1; bases outside the gene matches: 4. Per the germline V gene, CDR1 is LNHDA and CDR2 is SQIVND (reference sequence). The CDR3 extends over 15 amino acids. The CDR3 bases are TGTGCCAGTAGTAAACCGGGACAGGGCCAAGAGACCCAGTACTTC. Translated, it gives CASSKPGQGQETQYF. The full variable domain, its missing parts supplied by reference TRBV19 and TRBJ2-5, is DGGITQSPKYLFRKEGQNVTLSCEQNLNHDAMYWYRQDPGQGLRLIYYSQIVNDFQKGDIAEGYSVSREKKESFPLTVTSAQKNPTAFYLCASSKPGQGQETQYFGPGTRLLVL.

This clone was counted a single time. This rearrangement joins TRBV20-1 to TRBJ1-5, with D hard to call. The V gene lost 3 bases and the J gene lost 2 bases, with 8 bases spanning the gap. Germline-derived CDR1 and CDR2 are DFQATT and SNEGSKA (reference sequence). This CDR3 contains 13 residues. The CDR3 DNA is TGCAGTGCTAGTGTGGGTGGCAATCAGCCCCAGCATTTT. Protein sequence: CSASVGGNQPQHF.

The chain carries TRBV12-5 and TRBJ2-3, with 8 bases aligning to TRBD2. In germline, CDR1 is LGHNT, CDR2 FRNRAP. V gave up 0 bases and J gave up 6 bases; unmatched junction bases: 8. The CDR3 covers 16 residues. CDR3: CASGLVLSGVPDTQYF. CDR3 nucleotides: TGTGCTAGTGGTTTGGTACTTAGCGGGGTTCCCGATACGCAGTATTTT.

V is TRBV7-2 and J is TRBJ2-7; D gene ambiguous. Per the germline V gene, CDR1 is SGHTA and CDR2 is FQGNSA. The CDR3 runs 11 residues. Trimming cost V 5 bases and J 3 bases, with 5 bases left between them. The CDR3 region is CASSPGYEQYF. The CDR3, as DNA: TGTGCCAGCAGCCCGGGCTACGAGCAGTACTTC. Drawing the rest from reference TRBV7-2 and TRBJ2-7, the complete variable domain is GAGVSQSPSNKVTEKGKDVELRCDPISGHTALYWYRQSLGQGLEFLIYFQGNSAPDKSGLPSDRFSAERTGGSVSTLTIQRTQQEDSAVYLCASSPGYEQYFGPGTRLTVT.

The chain is built from TRBV24-1 and TRBJ2-7; 9 positions match TRBD2. The CDR3 contains 17 residues. Unmatched junction bases numbered 6, after V lost 1 base and J lost 0 bases. CDR1 and CDR2 from the germline V gene are KGHDR and SFDVKD. This chain's CDR3 is CATSDFGDSGSSYEQYF. CDR3 DNA: TGTGCCACCAGTGATTTTGGGGATAGCGGGAGCTCCTACGAGCAGTACTTC.

This chain uses TRBV18 with TRBJ1-1; weak D call: TRBD1 (5 bases). The ends were cut back, 0 bases at V and 0 bases at J, with 8 bases in the middle. The CDR3 contains 15 residues. Germline CDR1 and CDR2: KGHSH and LQKENI. The CDR3 spells CASSPPRGMNTEAFF. As DNA, the CDR3 is TGTGCCAGCTCACCACCTCGGGGGATGAACACTGAAGCTTTCTTT.

This rearrangement joins TRBV5-1 to TRBJ2-3; 11 bases map to TRBD1. The CDR3 is 19 amino acids. From germline, CDR1 is SGHRS and CDR2 YFSETQ. The V gene end was trimmed by 5 bases and the J gene end by 3 bases; junction bases not matched to a gene: 17. The DNA of the CDR3 is TGCGCCAGCAGAGCGGACAGGGGGCTCGTGGCCTTTGGGACAGATACGCAGTATTTT. Amino acid sequence: CASRADRGLVAFGTDTQYF.

The V call is TRBV18, the J call TRBJ2-1, with 10 bases that match TRBD2. The V and J ends lost 1 base and 13 bases, in that order; junction bases with no gene match: 7. CDR3 length equals 14 residues. The germline V gene encodes CDR1 KGHSH and CDR2 LQKENI. The CDR3 DNA is TGTGCCAGCTCACCACTCCCAGCGGGAGGGATCCAGTTCTTC. The encoded protein is CASSPLPAGGIQFF.

The chain recombines TRBV19 with TRBJ2-7; possible D gene TRBD2, 5 bases. Germline CDR1 LNHDA, CDR2 SQIVND (reference sequence). The CDR3 runs to 16 residues. V was clipped by 7 bases and J by 0 bases, with 19 bases between them. The CDR3: CASTATPGDSSYEQYF. As DNA, the CDR3 is TGTGCCAGTACCGCCACGCCCGGGGATAGCTCCTACGAGCAGTACTTC.

V is TRBV6-2 or TRBV6-3 and J is TRBJ2-5; D unclear. CDR1 and CDR2 (germline): MNHEY, SVGEGT. V shed 0 bases and J shed 5 bases, with 10 bases lying between them. CDR3 size: 14 residues. This CDR3 is CASSYSRARETQYF. DNA of the CDR3: TGTGCCAGCAGTTACTCAAGAGCTCGGGAGACCCAGTACTTC.

This rearrangement joins TRBV19 to TRBJ2-3; D unresolved. The germline V gene encodes CDR1 LNHDA and CDR2 SQIVND (reference sequence). The CDR3 runs to 13 residues. V was trimmed by 4 bases and J by 0 bases, leaving 5 bases between them. In DNA form, the CDR3 reads TGTGCCAGTAGTAGCGGTAGCACAGATACGCAGTATTTT. Protein: CASSSGSTDTQYF.

A few counts support this clone. The chain links TRBV18 to TRBJ1-5; D is unclear. This CDR3 has 13 amino acids. V lost 3 bases and J 4 bases, leaving 7 bases between the germline ends. The germline V gene encodes CDR1 KGHSH and CDR2 LQKENI. Here the CDR3 reads CASSPAFNQPQHF. The CDR3 coding sequence is TGTGCCAGCTCACCGGCCTTTAATCAGCCCCAGCATTTT. Full variable domain (remainder filled in from reference TRBV18 and TRBJ1-5): NAGVMQNPRHLVRRRGQEARLRCSPMKGHSHVYWYRQLPEEGLKFMVYLQKENIIDESGMPKERFSAEFPKEGPSILRIQQVVRGDSAAYFCASSPAFNQPQHFGDGTRLSIL.

The chain joins TRBV7-2 to TRBJ1-3, with a weak D call TRBD1 (6 bases). Germline V gene sequence: CDR1 SGHTA, CDR2 FQGNSA. V lost 2 bases and J lost 3, with 17 bases in between. The CDR3 is 17 residues long. CDR3: CASSLRRMGASGNTIYF. The CDR3 DNA reads as TGTGCCAGCAGCTTACGCCGAATGGGGGCGAGTGGAAACACCATATATTTT.

This clone is a singleton in its sample. V gene TRBV28 combines with J gene TRBJ2-5; TRBD2 aligns across 12 bases. The junction had 2 bases not matched to a gene; V was cut back by 0 bases and J by 0 bases. In germline, CDR1 is MDHEN, CDR2 SYDVKM. CDR3 length equals 17 residues. Here the CDR3 DNA reads TGTGCCAGCAGTTTATGGACTAGCGGGAGCGACCAAGAGACCCAGTACTTC. This gives the protein CASSLWTSGSDQETQYF. The whole variable domain, filled in from reference TRBV28 and TRBJ2-5, reads DVKVTQSSRYLVKRTGEKVFLECVQDMDHENMFWYRQDPGLGLRLIYFSYDVKMKEKGDIPEGYSVSREKKERFSLILESASTNQTSMYLCASSLWTSGSDQETQYFGPGTRLLVL.

The CDR3 region is CASSPGLAFGGTGELFF. The CDR3 DNA follows: TGTGCCAGCTCACCCGGCCTAGCGTTCGGAGGGACCGGGGAGCTGTTTTTT. The chain carries TRBV18 and TRBJ2-2; weak D call: TRBD2 (6 bases). From germline, CDR1 is KGHSH and CDR2 LQKENI. CDR3 length: 17 amino acids. Trimming took 3 bases from V and 5 from J, leaving 19 bases between them.

This clone was recorded only once. CDR3 sequence (DNA): TGTGCCAGCAGCTTATCGGTTGATACGCAGTATTTT. Protein product: CASSLSVDTQYF. The gene calls are TRBV7-2 and TRBJ2-3; the D is unclear. The CDR3 has 12 amino acids. Trimming left V 2 bases short and J 6 bases short, with 6 bases between. Germline V gene lookup returns CDR1 SGHTA and CDR2 FQGNSA.

The chain couples TRBV2 to TRBJ2-2; 9 bases fit TRBD1. This CDR3 comprises 15 residues. Germline V CDR1 and CDR2: SNHLY, FYNNEI. With 8 bases clipped from V and 6 bases from J, the junction kept 10 bases outside the gene matches. The DNA for the CDR3 is TGTGCCAGCCGCCGGGACAGGGATGGCTCCGGGGAGCTGTTTTTT. This sequence encodes CASRRDRDGSGELFF.

The chain has TRBV3-1 (or the pseudogene TRBV3-2) and TRBJ2-3; D is perhaps TRBD2 (6 bases). This CDR3 has 18 residues. In germline, CDR1 is LGHDT, CDR2 YNNKEL (reference sequence). Trimming left V 0 bases short and J 4 bases short, with 20 bases between. CDR3 nucleotide sequence: TGTGCCAGCAGCCAAGATTTTCGGAGGGTCTTTCCATCAGATACGCAGTATTTT. It translates to CASSQDFRRVFPSDTQYF.

The V gene is TRBV2, the J gene TRBJ1-4, with TRBD1 identical over 8 bases. V lost 4 bases and J lost 6; bases outside the gene matches: 4. The CDR3 runs to 14 residues. CDR1 is SNHLY and CDR2 is FYNNEI in the germline V gene. Here the CDR3 reads CASSADREDEKLFF. CDR3 in DNA: TGTGCCAGCAGTGCGGACAGGGAAGATGAAAAACTGTTTTTT. The whole variable domain, filled in from reference TRBV2 and TRBJ1-4, reads EPEVTQTPSHQVTQMGQEVILRCVPISNHLYFYWYRQILGQKVEFLVSFYNNEISEKSEIFDDQFSVERPDGSNFTLKIRSTKLEDSAMYFCASSADREDEKLFFGSGTQLSVL.

This sequence joins TRBV9 and TRBJ2-7, with D perhaps being TRBD1 or TRBD2 (5 bases each). Germline V gives CDR1 SGDLS, CDR2 YYNGEE. The CDR3 spans 15 residues. V dropped 1 base and J dropped 2 bases, with 13 bases sitting between them. DNA of the CDR3: TGTGCCAGCAGCGTAACCGGGACGCCAGCCTACGAGCAGTACTTC. Its protein product is CASSVTGTPAYEQYF.

V is TRBV6-5 and J is TRBJ1-5; D gene unclear. Germline CDR1 MNHEY, CDR2 SVGAGI. The CDR3 is 13 residues long. V was shortened by 0 bases and J by 6 bases, with 6 bases between the two germline ends. DNA for the CDR3: TGTGCCAGCAGTTACTCGAAGGGTCAGCCCCAGCATTTT. It is translated as CASSYSKGQPQHF.

The chain couples TRBV7-3 to TRBJ2-5; D unclear. Germline V gene lookup returns CDR1 SGHTA and CDR2 FQGTGA. CDR3 size: 14 residues. Trimming pared 2 bases from V and 4 bases from J, leaving 11 bases between. The CDR3 DNA is TGTGCCAGCAGCTTAGGGCCTGCAGCAGAGACCCAGTACTTC. Translation: CASSLGPAAETQYF.

The chain couples TRBV9 to TRBJ2-1; 8 bases line up with TRBD2. Germline CDR1 and CDR2: SGDLS and YYNGEE. V was pared by 0 bases and J by 7 bases, with 9 bases of the junction left unmatched. The CDR3 has 16 amino acids. DNA of the CDR3: TGTGCCAGCAGCGTAGTAAGGAGCGGGAGTCTGAATGAGCAGTTCTTC. This encodes CASSVVRSGSLNEQFF.

This chain uses TRBV6-4 with TRBJ1-3; D not certain. There are 11 residues in the CDR3. V lost 6 bases to trimming and J lost 2 bases, with 2 bases between them. Germline CDR1 is MRHNA and CDR2 is SNTAGT. The CDR3 bases are TGTGCCAGCAGACCTGGAAACACCATATATTTT. The encoded protein is CASRPGNTIYF.